This T cell receptor beta chain was profiled in a study of immune cell composition in non-small cell lung cancer. Frozen unsorted single-cell suspensions supplied the genomic DNA. Whole-study findings and limits: Tumour TCR-beta clonality was not significantly tied to smoking pack-years.

This clone came up once. Its antigen is not known. Per the germline V gene, CDR1 is LGHNA and CDR2 is YSLEER. V lost 1 base and J lost 12, with 19 bases in between. The CDR3 runs 15 residues. The data were produced by immunoSEQ multiplex PCR, yet TCRdb's version contains in-frame clones alone and is incomplete. The sample lists around 6,600 clones, 75% to 80% occurring once. The TCR comes from a human donor with non-small cell lung cancer. This chain connects TRBV4-3 to TRBJ1-3; perhaps TRBD1 as D (6 bases). The sample was lung tumor tissue. The CDR3 nucleotides are TGCGCCAGCAGCCAAGGGACAGACAGGTCGTCTCACATATATTTT. Translating it yields CASSQGTDRSSHIYF.